This section outlines one T cell receptor beta chain sequence together with its context. The data derive from a study of blood T cell repertoires in COVID-19. This CDR3 spans 16 amino acids. Germline CDR1 reads SGHRS; CDR2 reads YFSETQ. The trim removed 0 bases at V and 8 bases at J, leaving 6 bases unmatched. The repertoire was sequenced with immunoSEQ multiplex PCR; TCRdb's copy has only in-frame clones and lacks some. Of 60,000 to 85,000 clones listed, around 85% were seen once; the top ten hold 4.4%. This receptor was obtained from a man aged 50 or older with active COVID-19. The sequenced sample was peripheral blood. V is TRBV5-1 and J is TRBJ1-6; 9 bases align to TRBD1. The CDR3 DNA is TGCGCCAGCAGCTTGGCGTCGGGACAGGGTTATTCACCCCTCCACTTT. It specifies CASSLASGQGYSPLHF.